Sequencing of this TCR beta chain was carried out in a study of T cells expressing NK-cell markers. Following a re-call of the 5' RACE reads, TCRdb has one entry per CDR3 protein and lacks DNA. The sample table includes 350,000 to 450,000 distinct CDR3 sequences. On this clonotype itself: Its antigen remains unknown.

Study conclusions and caveats: Of the CD8+ T cell pool in over 5 donors, about 1.0-7.5% was accounted for by dominant NKG2C+ clonotypes.

Germline lookup yields CDR1 SGHTA and CDR2 FQGNSA. CDR3 size: 13 residues. The TCR originated in a man aged 18 to 69 in good health. The chain joins TRBV7-2 to TRBJ2-7. The sequenced sample consisted of blood T cells: a sorted CD56 or NKG2C T cell subset, CD4+ or CD8+ T cells, or bulk PBMC T cells (not recorded which). This CDR3 reads CASSPTSVYEQYF.